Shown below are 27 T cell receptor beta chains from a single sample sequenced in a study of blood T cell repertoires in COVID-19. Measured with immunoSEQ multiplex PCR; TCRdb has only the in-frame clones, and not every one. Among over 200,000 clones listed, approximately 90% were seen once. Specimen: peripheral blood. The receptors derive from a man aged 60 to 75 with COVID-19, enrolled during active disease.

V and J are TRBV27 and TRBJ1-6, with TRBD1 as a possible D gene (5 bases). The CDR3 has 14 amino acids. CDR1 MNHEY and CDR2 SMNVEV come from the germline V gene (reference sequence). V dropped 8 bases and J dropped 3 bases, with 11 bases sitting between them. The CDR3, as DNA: TGTGCCAGCGGGGAGGGGATCTATAATTCACCCCTCCACTTT. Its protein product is CASGEGIYNSPLHF.

The CDR3, as DNA: TGCGCCAGCAGCCCGGGGGTAGCGGGTAGCACAGATACGCAGTATTTT. The encoded protein is CASSPGVAGSTDTQYF. The rearrangement links TRBV4-1 to TRBJ2-3; 7 positions agree with TRBD2. This CDR3 contains 16 residues. CDR1 is MGHRA, CDR2 YSYEKL, per germline. Losses at the gene ends were 4 bases for V and 0 bases for J; bases not matched to a gene: 7.

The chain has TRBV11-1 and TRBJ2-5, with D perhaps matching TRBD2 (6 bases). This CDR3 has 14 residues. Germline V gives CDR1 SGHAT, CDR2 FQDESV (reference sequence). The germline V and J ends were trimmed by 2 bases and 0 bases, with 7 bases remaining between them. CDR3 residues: CASSLRDYQETQYF. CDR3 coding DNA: TGTGCCAGCAGCTTACGGGACTACCAAGAGACCCAGTACTTC.

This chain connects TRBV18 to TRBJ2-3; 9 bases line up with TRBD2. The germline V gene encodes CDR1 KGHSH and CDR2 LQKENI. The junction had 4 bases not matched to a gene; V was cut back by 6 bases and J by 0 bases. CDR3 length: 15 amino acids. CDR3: CASSPGLASTDTQYF. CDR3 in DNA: TGTGCCAGCTCTCCAGGACTAGCGAGCACAGATACGCAGTATTTT. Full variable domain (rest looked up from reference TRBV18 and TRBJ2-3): NAGVMQNPRHLVRRRGQEARLRCSPMKGHSHVYWYRQLPEEGLKFMVYLQKENIIDESGMPKERFSAEFPKEGPSILRIQQVVRGDSAAYFCASSPGLASTDTQYFGPGTRLTVL.

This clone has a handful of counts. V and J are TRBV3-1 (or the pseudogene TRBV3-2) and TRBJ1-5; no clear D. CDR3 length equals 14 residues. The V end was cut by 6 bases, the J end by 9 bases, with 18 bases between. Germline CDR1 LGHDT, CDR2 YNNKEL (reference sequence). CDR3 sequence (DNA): TGTGCCAGCAGTGGAGGGCAGGCTTCCGGGCCCCAGCATTTT. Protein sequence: CASSGGQASGPQHF.

The CDR3 loop is CASSSDRGRGQPQHF. CDR3 nucleotides: TGTGCCAGCAGCAGCGACAGGGGGCGAGGGCAGCCCCAGCATTTT. The chain carries TRBV21-1 and TRBJ1-5; the DNA was not compared with TRBD1, the D call given in the table. TRBV21-1 is a listed pseudogene. The CDR3 spans 15 residues.

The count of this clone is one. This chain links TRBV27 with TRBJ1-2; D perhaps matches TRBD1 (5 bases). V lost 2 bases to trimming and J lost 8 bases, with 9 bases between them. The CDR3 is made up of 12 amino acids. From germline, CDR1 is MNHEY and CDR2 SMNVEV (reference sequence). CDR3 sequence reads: CASSLAGKGYTF. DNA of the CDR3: TGTGCCAGCAGTTTAGCAGGGAAGGGCTACACCTTC.

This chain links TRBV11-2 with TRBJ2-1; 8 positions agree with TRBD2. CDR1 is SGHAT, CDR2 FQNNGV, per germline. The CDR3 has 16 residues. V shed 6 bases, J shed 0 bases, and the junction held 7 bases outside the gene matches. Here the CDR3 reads CASSDERGSSYNEQFF. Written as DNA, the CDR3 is TGTGCCAGCAGTGACGAGCGGGGGAGCTCCTACAATGAGCAGTTCTTC.

CDR3 sequence reads: CAWSVQAKTNYGYTF. CDR3 nucleotide sequence: TGTGCCTGGAGTGTGCAGGCAAAGACTAACTATGGCTACACCTTC. V and J are TRBV30 and TRBJ1-2; D unclear. V lost 0 bases and J lost 0, with 11 bases in between. Per the germline V gene, CDR1 is GTSNPN and CDR2 is SVGIG (reference sequence). This CDR3 is built from 15 residues.

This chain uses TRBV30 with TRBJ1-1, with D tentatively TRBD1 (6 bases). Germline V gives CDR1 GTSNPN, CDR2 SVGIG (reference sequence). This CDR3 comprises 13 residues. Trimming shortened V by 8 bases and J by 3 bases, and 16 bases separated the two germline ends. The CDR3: CAGRDTGHTEAFF. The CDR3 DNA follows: TGTGCCGGACGGGATACAGGGCACACTGAAGCTTTCTTT.

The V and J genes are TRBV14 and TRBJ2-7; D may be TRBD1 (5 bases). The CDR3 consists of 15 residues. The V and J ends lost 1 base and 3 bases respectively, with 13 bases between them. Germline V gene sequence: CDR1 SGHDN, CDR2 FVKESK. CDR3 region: CASSQGGRSVYEQYF. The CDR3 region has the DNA TGTGCCAGCAGCCAAGGGGGCAGGTCCGTCTACGAGCAGTACTTC.

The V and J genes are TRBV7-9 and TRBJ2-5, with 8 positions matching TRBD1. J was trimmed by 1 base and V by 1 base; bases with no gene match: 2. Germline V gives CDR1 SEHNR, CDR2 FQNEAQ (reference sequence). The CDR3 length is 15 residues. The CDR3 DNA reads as TGTGCCAGCAGCTTAGGGACAGGGTTCCAAGAGACCCAGTACTTC. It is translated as CASSLGTGFQETQYF. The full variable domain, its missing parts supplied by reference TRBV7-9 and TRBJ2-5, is DTGVSQNPRHKITKRGQNVTFRCDPISEHNRLYWYRQTLGQGPEFLTYFQNEAQLEKSRLLSDRFSAERPKGSFSTLEIQRTEQGDSAMYLCASSLGTGFQETQYFGPGTRLLVL.

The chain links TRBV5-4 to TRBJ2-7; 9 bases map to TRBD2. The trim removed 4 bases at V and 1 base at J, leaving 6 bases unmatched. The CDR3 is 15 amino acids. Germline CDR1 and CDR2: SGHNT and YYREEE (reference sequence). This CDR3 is CASSTAGGRSYEQYF. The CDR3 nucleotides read TGTGCCAGCAGCACAGCGGGAGGAAGGTCCTACGAGCAGTACTTC. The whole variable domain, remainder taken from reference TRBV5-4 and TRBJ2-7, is ETGVTQSPTHLIKTRGQQVTLRCSSQSGHNTVSWYQQALGQGPQFIFQYYREEENGRGNFPPRFSGLQFPNYSSELNVNALELDDSALYLCASSTAGGRSYEQYFGPGTRLTVT.

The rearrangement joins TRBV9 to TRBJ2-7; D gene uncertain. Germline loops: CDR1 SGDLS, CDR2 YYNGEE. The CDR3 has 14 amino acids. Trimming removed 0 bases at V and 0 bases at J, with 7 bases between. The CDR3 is CASSVDLVSYEQYF. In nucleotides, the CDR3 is TGTGCCAGCAGCGTAGACTTGGTCTCCTACGAGCAGTACTTC.

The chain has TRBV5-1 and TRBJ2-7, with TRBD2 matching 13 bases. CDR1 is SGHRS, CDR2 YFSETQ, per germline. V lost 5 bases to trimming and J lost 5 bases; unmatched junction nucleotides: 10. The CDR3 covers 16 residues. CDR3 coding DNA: TGCGCCAGCAGACCCGTACTAGCGGGAGGGCTCAACGAGCAGTACTTC. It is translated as CASRPVLAGGLNEQYF.

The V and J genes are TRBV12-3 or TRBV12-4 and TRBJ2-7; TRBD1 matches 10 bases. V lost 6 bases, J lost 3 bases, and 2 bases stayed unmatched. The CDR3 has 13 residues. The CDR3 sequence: CASSGDRGYEQYF. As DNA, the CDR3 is TGTGCCAGCAGCGGGGACAGGGGCTACGAGCAGTACTTC.

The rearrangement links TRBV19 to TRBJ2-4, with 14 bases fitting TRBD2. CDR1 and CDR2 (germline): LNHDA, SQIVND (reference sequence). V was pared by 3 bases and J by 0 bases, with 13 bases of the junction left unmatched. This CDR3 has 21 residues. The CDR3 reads CASSIRGLAGADGGAKNIQYF. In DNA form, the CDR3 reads TGTGCCAGTAGTATCAGGGGACTAGCGGGAGCTGACGGGGGAGCCAAAAACATTCAGTACTTC.

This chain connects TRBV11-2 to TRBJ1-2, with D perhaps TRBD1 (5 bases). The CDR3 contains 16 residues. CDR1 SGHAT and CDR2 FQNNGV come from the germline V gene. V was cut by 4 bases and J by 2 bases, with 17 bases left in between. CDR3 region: CASSSYPDITNYGYTF. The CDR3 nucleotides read TGTGCCAGCAGCTCATACCCGGACATAACAAACTATGGCTACACCTTC. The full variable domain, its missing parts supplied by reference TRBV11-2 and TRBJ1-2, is EAGVAQSPRYKIIEKRQSVAFWCNPISGHATLYWYQQILGQGPKLLIQFQNNGVVDDSQLPKDRFSAERLKGVDSTLKIQPAKLEDSAVYLCASSSYPDITNYGYTFGSGTRLTVV.

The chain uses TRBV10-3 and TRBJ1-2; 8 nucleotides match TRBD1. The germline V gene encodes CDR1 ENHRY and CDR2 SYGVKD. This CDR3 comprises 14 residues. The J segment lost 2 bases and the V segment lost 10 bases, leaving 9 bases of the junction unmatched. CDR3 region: CATKGQEINYGYTF. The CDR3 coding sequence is TGTGCCACCAAGGGACAGGAGATAAACTATGGCTACACCTTC.

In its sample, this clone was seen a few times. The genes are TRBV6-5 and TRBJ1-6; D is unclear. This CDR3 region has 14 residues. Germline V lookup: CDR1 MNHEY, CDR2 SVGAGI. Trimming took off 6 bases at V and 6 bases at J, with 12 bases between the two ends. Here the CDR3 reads CASSPMEFNSPLHF. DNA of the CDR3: TGTGCCAGCAGCCCAATGGAGTTTAATTCACCCCTCCACTTT.

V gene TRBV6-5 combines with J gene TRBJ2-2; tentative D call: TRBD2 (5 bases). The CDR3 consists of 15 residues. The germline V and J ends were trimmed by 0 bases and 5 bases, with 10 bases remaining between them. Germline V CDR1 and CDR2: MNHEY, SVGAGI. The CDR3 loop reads CASSYSPGGTGELFF. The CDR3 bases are TGTGCCAGCAGTTACTCGCCTGGAGGAACCGGGGAGCTGTTTTTT.

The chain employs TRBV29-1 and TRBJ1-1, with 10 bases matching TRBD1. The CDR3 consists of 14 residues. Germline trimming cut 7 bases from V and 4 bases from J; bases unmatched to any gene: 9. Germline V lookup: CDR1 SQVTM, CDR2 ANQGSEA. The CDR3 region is CSALTGGAVTEAFF. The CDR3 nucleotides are TGCAGCGCCCTGACAGGGGGCGCGGTCACTGAAGCTTTCTTT.

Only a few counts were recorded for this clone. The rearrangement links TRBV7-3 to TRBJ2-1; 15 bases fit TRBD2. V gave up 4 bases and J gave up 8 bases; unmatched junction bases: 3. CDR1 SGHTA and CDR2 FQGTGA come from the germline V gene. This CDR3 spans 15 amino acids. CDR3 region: CASSSGLAGGYEQFF. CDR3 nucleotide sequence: TGTGCCAGCAGCTCAGGACTAGCGGGGGGGTATGAGCAGTTCTTC.

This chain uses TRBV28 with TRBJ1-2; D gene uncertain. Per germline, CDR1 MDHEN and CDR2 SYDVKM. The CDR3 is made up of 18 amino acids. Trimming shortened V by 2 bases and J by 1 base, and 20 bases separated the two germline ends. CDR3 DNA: TGTGCCAGCAGTTTAGGTGGCATCCGAACAAATTATAACTATGGCTACACCTTC. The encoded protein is CASSLGGIRTNYNYGYTF.

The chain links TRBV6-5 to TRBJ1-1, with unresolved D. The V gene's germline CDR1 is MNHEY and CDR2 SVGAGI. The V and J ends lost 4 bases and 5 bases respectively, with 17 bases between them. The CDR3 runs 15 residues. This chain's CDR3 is CASSFTVPRWTEAFF. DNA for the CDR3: TGTGCCAGCAGTTTTACAGTTCCGAGATGGACTGAAGCTTTCTTT.

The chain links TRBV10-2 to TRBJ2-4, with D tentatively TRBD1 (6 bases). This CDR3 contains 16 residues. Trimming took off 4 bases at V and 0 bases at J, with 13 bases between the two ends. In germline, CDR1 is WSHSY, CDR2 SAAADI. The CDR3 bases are TGCGCCAGCAGTGGGGGGCAGACGCTAGCCAAAAACATTCAGTACTTC. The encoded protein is CASSGGQTLAKNIQYF.

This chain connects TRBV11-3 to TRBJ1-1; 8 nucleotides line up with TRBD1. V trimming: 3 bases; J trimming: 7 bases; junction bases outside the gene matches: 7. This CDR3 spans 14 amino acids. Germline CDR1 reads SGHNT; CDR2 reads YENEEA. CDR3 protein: CASSFAGGAGEAFF. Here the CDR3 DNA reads TGTGCCAGCAGCTTCGCAGGGGGCGCGGGTGAAGCTTTCTTT.